Sequencing of this T cell receptor beta chain was carried out in a study of early T cells in non-severe SARS-CoV-2 infection. Study in general: Chains from this unsorted whole-blood bulk RNA could not be paired.

Study-wide results and limits: There was a bias toward anti-spike CD8 responses in VDJdb matching, which missed private and CD4 specificities.

Germline V gives CDR1 MNHEY, CDR2 SMNVEV (reference sequence). V was clipped by 5 bases and J by 2 bases, with 10 bases between them. This CDR3 comprises 14 residues. MiXCR was run by TCRdb on the 5' RACE reads, yielding one entry per CDR3 protein. This table holds around 60,000 distinct CDR3 sequences, roughly a fifth found once. As for this clonotype: As yet, its antigen is unknown.

The sample consisted of whole blood, taken at baseline. This sequence joins TRBV27 and TRBJ2-1, with D perhaps TRBD1 or TRBD2 (5 bases each). This receptor was identified in an adult who was a healthcare worker with PCR-confirmed SARS-CoV-2 infection or an uninfected control (not recorded which). The CDR3 sequence: CASSPGDPYNEQFF. CDR3 sequence (DNA): TGTGCCAGCAGTCCTGGGGACCCCTACAATGAGCAGTTCTTC.